This T cell receptor beta chain was retrieved from a study of PD-L1 blockade in urothelial cancer. Background on the study: Chemotherapy regimens numbering 0 to 3 had been given to patients. Blood was analyzed 3 weeks (second dose) and 6 weeks after treatment start.

Time point: pretreatment peripheral blood. Patients in the study were battling locally advanced or metastatic urothelial carcinoma. There were between 1 and 8 samples from each patient, taken pretreatment and on-treatment. CDR1 is SGDLS and CDR2 is YYNGEE in the germline V gene. V lost 0 bases and J lost 7; bases outside the gene matches: 4. The CDR3 is 15 residues long. Data came from immunoSEQ multiplex PCR; TCRdb stores just in-frame clones and leaves some out. The data contain 50,000 to 55,000 clones, 84% of them singletons. This chain connects TRBV9 to TRBJ2-2, with 9 bases that match TRBD1. Specimen: PBMCs, collected around atezolizumab (anti-PD-L1) treatment. The sequence was collected from a man between 50 and 59 years old with urothelial cancer. The CDR3, as DNA: TGTGCCAGCAGCGTAGAGGGACAGGGAGGCGGGGAGCTGTTTTTT. Amino acids: CASSVEGQGGGELFF.